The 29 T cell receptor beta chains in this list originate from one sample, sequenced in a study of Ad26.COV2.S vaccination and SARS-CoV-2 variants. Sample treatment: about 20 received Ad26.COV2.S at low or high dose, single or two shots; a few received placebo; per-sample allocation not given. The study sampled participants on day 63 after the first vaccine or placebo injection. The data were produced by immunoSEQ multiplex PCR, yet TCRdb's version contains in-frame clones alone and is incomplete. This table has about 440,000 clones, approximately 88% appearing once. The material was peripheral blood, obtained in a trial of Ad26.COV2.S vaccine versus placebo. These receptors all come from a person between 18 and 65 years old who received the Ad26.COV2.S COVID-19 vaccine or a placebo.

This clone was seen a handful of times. The CDR3 protein is CASSYGTGAILNQPQHF. In DNA, the CDR3 is TGTGCCAGCAGTTACGGCACGGGAGCGATTCTCAATCAGCCCCAGCATTTT. The chain carries TRBV6-2 or TRBV6-3 and TRBJ1-5; D gene ambiguous. V was clipped by 2 bases and J by 3 bases, with 17 bases between them. The germline V gene encodes CDR1 MNHEY and CDR2 SVGEGT. This CDR3 has 17 amino acids.

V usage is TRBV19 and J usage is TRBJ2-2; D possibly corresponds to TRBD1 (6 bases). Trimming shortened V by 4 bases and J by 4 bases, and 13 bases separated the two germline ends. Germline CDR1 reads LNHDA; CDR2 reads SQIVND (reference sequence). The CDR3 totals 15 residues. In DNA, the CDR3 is TGTGCCAGTAGTACTCAGGGGTTAGGCACCGGGGAGCTGTTTTTT. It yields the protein CASSTQGLGTGELFF.

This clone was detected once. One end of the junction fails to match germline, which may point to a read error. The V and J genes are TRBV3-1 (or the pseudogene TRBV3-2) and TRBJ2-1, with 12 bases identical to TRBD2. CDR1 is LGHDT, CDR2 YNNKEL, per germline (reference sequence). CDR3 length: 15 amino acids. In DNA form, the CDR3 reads TGTGCCAGCAGCCAAGTTGGACTAGCGGGGAATGGGCAGTTCTTC. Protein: CASSQVGLAGNGQFF.

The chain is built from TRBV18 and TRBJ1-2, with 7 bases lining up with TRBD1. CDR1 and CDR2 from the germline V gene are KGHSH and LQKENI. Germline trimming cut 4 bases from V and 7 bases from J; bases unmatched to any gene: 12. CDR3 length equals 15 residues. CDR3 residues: CASSHPDRVGSGYTF. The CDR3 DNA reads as TGTGCCAGCTCACACCCTGACAGGGTAGGCTCTGGCTACACCTTC.

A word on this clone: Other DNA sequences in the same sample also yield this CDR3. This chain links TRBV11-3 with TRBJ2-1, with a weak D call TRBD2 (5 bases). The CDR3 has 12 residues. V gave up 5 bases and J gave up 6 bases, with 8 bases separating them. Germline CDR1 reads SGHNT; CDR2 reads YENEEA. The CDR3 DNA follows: TGTGCCAGCAGCCCCGGAGGCAATGAGCAGTTCTTC. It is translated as CASSPGGNEQFF.

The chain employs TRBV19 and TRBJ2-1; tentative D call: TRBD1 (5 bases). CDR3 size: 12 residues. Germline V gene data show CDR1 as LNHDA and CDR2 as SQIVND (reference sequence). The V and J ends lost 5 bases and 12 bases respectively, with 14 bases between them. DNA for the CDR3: TGTGCCAGTAGTCAGGGTACGGTTTTGCAGTTCTTC. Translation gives CASSQGTVLQFF.

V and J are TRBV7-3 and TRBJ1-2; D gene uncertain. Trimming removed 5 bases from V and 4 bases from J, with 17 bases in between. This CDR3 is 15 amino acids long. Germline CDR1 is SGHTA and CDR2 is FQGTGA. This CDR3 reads CASSLIHGMGYGYTF. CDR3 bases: TGTGCCAGCAGCCTAATCCACGGAATGGGCTATGGCTACACCTTC.

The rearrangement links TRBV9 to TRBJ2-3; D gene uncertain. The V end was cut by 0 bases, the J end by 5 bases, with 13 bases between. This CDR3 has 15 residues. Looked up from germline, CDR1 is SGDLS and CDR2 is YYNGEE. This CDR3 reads CASSVVPAPIDTQYF. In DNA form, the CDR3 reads TGTGCCAGCAGCGTAGTTCCAGCCCCCATAGATACGCAGTATTTT.

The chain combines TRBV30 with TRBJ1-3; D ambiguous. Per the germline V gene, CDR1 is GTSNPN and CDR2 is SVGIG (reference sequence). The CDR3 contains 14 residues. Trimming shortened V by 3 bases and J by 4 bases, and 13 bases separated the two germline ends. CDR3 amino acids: CAWSAVLGGNTIYF. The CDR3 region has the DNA TGTGCCTGGAGCGCCGTCTTGGGCGGAAACACCATATATTTT.

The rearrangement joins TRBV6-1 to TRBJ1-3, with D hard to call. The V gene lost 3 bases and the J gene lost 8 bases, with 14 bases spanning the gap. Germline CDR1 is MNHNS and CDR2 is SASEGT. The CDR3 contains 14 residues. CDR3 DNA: TGTGCCAGCAGTGAGAGAGGAGGGTCTTACACCATATATTTT. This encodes CASSERGGSYTIYF.

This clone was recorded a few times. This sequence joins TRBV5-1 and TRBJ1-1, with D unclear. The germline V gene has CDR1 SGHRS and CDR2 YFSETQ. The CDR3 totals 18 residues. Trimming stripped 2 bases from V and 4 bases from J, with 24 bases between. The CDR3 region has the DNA TGCGCCAGCAGCTTATCAGGCCCGTTATCACATCAGGCCACTGAAGCTTTCTTT. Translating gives CASSLSGPLSHQATEAFF.

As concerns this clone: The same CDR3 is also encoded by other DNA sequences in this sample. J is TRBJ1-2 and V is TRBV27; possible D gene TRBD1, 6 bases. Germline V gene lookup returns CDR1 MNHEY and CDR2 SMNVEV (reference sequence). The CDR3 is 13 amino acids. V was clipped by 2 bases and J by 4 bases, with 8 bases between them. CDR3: CASSLGGGYGYTF. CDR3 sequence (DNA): TGTGCCAGCAGTTTAGGAGGGGGCTATGGCTACACCTTC.

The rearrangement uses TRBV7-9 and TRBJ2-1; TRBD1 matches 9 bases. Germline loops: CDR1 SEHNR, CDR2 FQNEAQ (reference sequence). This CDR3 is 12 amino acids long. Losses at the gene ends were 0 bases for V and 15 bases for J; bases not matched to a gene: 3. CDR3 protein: CASSLADRGRFF. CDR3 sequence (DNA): TGTGCCAGCAGCTTAGCGGACAGGGGTCGGTTCTTC.

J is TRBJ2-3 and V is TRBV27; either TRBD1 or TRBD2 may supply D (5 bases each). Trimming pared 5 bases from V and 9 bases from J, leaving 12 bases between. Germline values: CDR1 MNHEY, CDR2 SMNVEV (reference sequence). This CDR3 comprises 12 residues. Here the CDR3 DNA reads TGTGCCAGCAGTCCGGGACCGTACACGCAGTATTTT. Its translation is CASSPGPYTQYF.

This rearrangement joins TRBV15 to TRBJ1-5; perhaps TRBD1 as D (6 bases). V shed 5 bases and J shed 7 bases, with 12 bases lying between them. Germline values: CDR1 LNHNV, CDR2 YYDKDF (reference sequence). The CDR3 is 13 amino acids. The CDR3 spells CATSRRGGQPQHF. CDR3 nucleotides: TGTGCCACCAGCCGAAGGGGGGGACAGCCCCAGCATTTT.

The DNA for the CDR3 is TGTGCCTGGATGAGGCCCCGGGCCGAAAAGCGGGGAGCTTTCTTT. It encodes CAWMRPRAEKRGAFF. This chain uses TRBV30 with TRBJ1-1; D not certain. Germline loops: CDR1 GTSNPN, CDR2 SVGIG (reference sequence). CDR3 size: 15 residues. Trimming shortened V by 4 bases and J by 10 bases, and 25 bases separated the two germline ends.

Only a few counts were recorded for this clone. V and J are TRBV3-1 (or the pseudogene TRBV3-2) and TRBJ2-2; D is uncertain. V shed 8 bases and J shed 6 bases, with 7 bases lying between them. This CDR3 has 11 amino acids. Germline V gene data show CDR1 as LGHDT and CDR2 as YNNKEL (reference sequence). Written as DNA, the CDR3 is TGTGCCAGCGGACCCCCCGGGGAGCTGTTTTTT. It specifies CASGPPGELFF.

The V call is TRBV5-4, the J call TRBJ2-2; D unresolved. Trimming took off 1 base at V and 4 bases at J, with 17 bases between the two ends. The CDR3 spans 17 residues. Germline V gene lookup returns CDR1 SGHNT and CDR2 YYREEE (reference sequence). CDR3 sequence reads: CASSLIGSGPSTGELFF. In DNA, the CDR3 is TGTGCCAGCAGCTTGATTGGGTCTGGACCCAGCACCGGGGAGCTGTTTTTT.

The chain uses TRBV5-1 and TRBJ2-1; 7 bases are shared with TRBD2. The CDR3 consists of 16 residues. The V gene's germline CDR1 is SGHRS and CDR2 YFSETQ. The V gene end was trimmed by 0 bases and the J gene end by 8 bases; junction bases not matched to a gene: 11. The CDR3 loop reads CASSLASQREADEQFF. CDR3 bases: TGCGCCAGCAGCTTGGCGTCCCAGCGGGAAGCTGATGAGCAGTTCTTC.

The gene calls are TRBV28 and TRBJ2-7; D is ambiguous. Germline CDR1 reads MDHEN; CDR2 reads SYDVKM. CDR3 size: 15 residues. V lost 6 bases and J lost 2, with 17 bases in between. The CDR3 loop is CASSSLLRRPYEQYF. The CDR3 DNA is TGTGCCAGCAGCTCCCTTTTAAGGCGACCCTACGAGCAGTACTTC. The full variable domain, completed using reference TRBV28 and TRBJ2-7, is DVKVTQSSRYLVKRTGEKVFLECVQDMDHENMFWYRQDPGLGLRLIYFSYDVKMKEKGDIPEGYSVSREKKERFSLILESASTNQTSMYLCASSSLLRRPYEQYFGPGTRLTVT.

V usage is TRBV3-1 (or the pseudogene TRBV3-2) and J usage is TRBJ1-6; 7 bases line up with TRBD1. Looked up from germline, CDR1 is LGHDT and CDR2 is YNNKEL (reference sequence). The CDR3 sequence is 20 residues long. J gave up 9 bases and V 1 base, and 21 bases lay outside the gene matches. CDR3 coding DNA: TGTGCCAGCAGCCAAGTGAGGGGGCCCGAGGGGGAAAGGCTTGGTTCACCCCTCCACTTT. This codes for CASSQVRGPEGERLGSPLHF.

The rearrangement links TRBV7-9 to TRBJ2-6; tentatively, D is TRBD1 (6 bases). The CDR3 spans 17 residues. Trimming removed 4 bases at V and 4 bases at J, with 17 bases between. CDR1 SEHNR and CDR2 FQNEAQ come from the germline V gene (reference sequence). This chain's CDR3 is CASSSALQGSGANVLTF. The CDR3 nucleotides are TGTGCCAGCAGCTCTGCGTTACAGGGTTCCGGGGCCAACGTCCTGACTTTC.

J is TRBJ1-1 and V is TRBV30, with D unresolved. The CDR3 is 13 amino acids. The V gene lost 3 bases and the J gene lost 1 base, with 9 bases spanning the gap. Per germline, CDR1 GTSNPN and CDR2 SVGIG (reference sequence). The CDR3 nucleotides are TGTGCCTGGAGAAGACTCTCGAACACTGAAGCTTTCTTT. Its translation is CAWRRLSNTEAFF.

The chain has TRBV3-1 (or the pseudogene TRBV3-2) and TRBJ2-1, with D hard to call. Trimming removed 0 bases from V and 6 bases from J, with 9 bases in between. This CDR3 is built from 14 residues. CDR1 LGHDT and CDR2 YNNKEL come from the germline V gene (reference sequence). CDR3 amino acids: CASSQDVTSNEQFF. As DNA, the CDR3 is TGTGCCAGCAGCCAAGATGTAACCTCCAATGAGCAGTTCTTC.

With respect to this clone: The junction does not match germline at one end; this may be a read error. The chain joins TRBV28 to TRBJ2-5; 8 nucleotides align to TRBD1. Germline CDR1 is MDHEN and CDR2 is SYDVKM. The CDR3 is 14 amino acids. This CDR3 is CASSADRVQQTQYF. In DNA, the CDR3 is TGTGCCAGCAGCGCGGACAGGGTCCAACAGACCCAGTACTTC. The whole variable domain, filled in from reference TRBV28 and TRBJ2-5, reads DVKVTQSSRYLVKRTGEKVFLECVQDMDHENMFWYRQDPGLGLRLIYFSYDVKMKEKGDIPEGYSVSREKKERFSLILESASTNQTSMYLCASSADRVQQTQYFGPGTRLLVL.

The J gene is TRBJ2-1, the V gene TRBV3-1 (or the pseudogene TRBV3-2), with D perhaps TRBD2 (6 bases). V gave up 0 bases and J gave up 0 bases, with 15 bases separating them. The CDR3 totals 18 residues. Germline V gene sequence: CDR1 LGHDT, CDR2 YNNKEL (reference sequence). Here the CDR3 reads CASSQDPGTAYSYNEQFF. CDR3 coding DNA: TGTGCCAGCAGCCAAGATCCGGGGACTGCTTACTCCTACAATGAGCAGTTCTTC.

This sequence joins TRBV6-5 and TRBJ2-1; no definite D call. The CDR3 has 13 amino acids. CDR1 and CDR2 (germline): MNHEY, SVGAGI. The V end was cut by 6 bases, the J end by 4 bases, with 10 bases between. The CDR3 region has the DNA TGTGCCAGCAGCCTCGGACGGTACAATGAGCAGTTCTTC. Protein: CASSLGRYNEQFF.

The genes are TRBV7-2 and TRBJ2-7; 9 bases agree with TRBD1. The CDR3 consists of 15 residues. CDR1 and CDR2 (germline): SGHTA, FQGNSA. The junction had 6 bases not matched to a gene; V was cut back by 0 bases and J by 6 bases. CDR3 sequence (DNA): TGTGCCAGCAGCTTAGCGGGACAGGGTGCATTCGAGCAGTACTTC. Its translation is CASSLAGQGAFEQYF.

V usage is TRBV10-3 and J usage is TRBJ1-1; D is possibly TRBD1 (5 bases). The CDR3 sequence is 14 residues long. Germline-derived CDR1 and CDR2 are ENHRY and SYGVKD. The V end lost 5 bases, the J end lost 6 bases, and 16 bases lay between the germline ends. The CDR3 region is CAISNRSLVSEAFF. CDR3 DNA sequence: TGTGCCATCAGTAACAGGTCTCTTGTGTCTGAAGCTTTCTTT.